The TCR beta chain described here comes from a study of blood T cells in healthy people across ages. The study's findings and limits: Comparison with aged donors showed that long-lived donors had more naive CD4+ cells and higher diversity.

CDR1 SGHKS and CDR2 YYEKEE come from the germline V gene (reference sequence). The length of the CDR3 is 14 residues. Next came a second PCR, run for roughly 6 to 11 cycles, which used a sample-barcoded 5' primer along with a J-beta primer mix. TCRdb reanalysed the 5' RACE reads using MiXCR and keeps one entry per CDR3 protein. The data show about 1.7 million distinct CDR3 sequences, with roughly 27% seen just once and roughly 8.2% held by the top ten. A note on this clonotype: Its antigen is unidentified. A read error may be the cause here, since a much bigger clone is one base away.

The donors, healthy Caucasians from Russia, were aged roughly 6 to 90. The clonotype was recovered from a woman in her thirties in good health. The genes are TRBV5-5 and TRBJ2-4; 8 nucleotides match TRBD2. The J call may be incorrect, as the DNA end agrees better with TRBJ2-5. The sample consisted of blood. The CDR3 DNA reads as TGTGCCGGCGGTGACGGGGGGGCCTCCGAGACCCAGTACTTC. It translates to CAGGDGGASETQYF.